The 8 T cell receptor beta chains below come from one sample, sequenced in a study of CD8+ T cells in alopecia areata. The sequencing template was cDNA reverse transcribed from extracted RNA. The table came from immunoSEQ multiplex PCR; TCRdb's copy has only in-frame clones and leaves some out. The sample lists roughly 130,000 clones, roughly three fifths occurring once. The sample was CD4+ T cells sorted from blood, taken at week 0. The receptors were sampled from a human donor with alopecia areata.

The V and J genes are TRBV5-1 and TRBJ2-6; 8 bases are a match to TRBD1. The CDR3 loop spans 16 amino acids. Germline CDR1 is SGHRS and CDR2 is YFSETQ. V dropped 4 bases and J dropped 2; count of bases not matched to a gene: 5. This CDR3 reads CASSPQGAPGANVLTF. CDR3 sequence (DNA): TGCGCCAGCAGCCCCCAGGGGGCCCCTGGGGCCAACGTCCTGACTTTC.

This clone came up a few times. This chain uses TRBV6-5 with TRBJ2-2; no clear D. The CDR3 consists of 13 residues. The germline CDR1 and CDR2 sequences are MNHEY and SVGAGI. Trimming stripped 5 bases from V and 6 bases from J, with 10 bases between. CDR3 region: CASSTGVPGELFF. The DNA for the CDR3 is TGTGCCAGCAGTACCGGCGTCCCCGGGGAGCTGTTTTTT.

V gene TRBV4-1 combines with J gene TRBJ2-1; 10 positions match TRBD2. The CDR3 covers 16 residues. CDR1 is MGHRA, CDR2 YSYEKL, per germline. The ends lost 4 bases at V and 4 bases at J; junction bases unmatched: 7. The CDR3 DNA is TGCGCCAGCAGCCGAGACAGCGGGGGGGATTACAATGAGCAGTTCTTC. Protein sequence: CASSRDSGGDYNEQFF.

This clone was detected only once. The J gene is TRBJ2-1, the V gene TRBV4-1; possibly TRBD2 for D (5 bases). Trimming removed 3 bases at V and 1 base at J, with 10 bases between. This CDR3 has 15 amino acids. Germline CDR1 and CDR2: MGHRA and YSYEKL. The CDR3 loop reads CASSHERESYNEQFF. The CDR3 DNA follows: TGCGCCAGCAGCCATGAACGGGAATCCTACAATGAGCAGTTCTTC.

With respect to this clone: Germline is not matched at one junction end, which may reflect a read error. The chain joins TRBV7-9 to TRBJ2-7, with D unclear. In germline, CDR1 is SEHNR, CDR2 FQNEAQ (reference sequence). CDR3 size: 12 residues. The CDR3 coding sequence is TGTGCCAGCAGCTTAGGGAGAACCGAGCGGTACTTC. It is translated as CASSLGRTERYF.

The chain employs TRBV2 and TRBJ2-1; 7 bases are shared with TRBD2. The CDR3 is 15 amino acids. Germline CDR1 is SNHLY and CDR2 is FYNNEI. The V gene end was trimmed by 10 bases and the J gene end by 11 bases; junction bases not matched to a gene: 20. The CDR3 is CATILASSPRAQQFF. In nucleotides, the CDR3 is TGTGCCACCATACTAGCGTCGAGCCCCAGAGCTCAGCAGTTCTTC.

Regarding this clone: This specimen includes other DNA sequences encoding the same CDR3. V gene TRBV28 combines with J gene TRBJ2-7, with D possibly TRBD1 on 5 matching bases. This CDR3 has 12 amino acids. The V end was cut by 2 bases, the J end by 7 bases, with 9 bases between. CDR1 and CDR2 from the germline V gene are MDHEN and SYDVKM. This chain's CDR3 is CASSLRGKEQYF. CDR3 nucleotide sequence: TGTGCCAGCAGTTTAAGGGGAAAGGAGCAGTACTTC.

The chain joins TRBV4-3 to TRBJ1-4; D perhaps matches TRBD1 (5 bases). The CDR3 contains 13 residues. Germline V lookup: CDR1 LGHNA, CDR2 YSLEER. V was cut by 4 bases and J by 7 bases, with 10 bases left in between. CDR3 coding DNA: TGCGCCAGCAGCCGGTTCGGGGGTGAAAAACTGTTTTTT. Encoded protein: CASSRFGGEKLFF.